The sequence of this TCR beta chain was determined in a study of blood T cell repertoires in COVID-19. This clone has more than one count but fewer than ten. The CDR3 totals 18 residues. Germline V gives CDR1 LGHNT, CDR2 FRNRAP. Trimming took off 0 bases at V and 0 bases at J, with 15 bases between the two ends. Profiled with immunoSEQ multiplex PCR; TCRdb holds only in-frame clones, not every one. Of about 230,000 clones in the sample, roughly 76% were seen once. This receptor was obtained from a woman older than 75 with COVID-19, enrolled during active disease. The sequencing sample was made of peripheral blood. The chain recombines TRBV12-5 with TRBJ2-4; TRBD2 might be the D (6 bases). This chain's CDR3 is CASGLVRGTPLAKNIQYF. The CDR3 coding sequence is TGTGCTAGTGGTTTGGTCCGAGGGACTCCCCTAGCCAAAAACATTCAGTACTTC.